The source of this T cell receptor (beta chain) is a study of CD8+ T cells in alopecia areata. V dropped 4 bases and J dropped 5 bases, with 9 bases sitting between them. The CDR3 spans 13 residues. CDR1 is LNHDA and CDR2 is SQIVND in the germline V gene (reference sequence). Following RNA extraction, reverse transcription yielded cDNA that acted as the sequencing template. TCRdb's table, derived via immunoSEQ multiplex PCR, lists solely in-frame clones and lacks some. Of 200,000 to 250,000 clones in the sample, approximately 47% were seen once. Treatment reported: oral pan-JAK inhibitor, 5-10 mg twice daily.

Material: CD4+ T cells sorted from blood, obtained around week 37, from a patient treated with tofacitinib. The receptor was derived from a human donor with alopecia areata. V is TRBV19 and J is TRBJ1-5; D not certain. The CDR3 bases are TGTGCCAGTAGTACGATACTTGATCAGCCCCAGCATTTT. Encoded protein: CASSTILDQPQHF.